What follows describes a single TCR beta chain. The sample originates from a study of OX40 agonist ivuxolimab in advanced cancers. Produced via immunoSEQ multiplex PCR; TCRdb's table is partial and in-frame only. The data show approximately 76,000 clones, roughly 90% seen once. This CDR3 spans 17 amino acids. CDR1 and CDR2 from the germline V gene are ENHRY and SYGVKD. V was pared by 10 bases and J by 3 bases, with 12 bases of the junction left unmatched. The source of this sequence is an adult with an advanced solid tumor such as melanoma, head and neck, liver or kidney cancer. The chain combines TRBV10-3 with TRBJ2-3; TRBD2 matches at 14 bases. Sequences were derived from CD4+ or CD8+ T cells sorted from blood, sampled in a trial of the OX40 agonist ivuxolimab. The CDR3 sequence: CATGLAGGLARTDTQYF. In DNA, the CDR3 is TGTGCCACAGGACTAGCGGGGGGCCTAGCTAGGACAGATACGCAGTATTTT.